A selection of T cell receptor beta chains follows, all from one sample in a study of T cells in tuberculosis. The assay was immunoSEQ multiplex PCR, and TCRdb's table has in-frame clones only and misses some. The sample lists tens of thousands of clones, less than 97% occurring once. Sequences were obtained from PBMCs. These receptors came from a donor aged 10-29 years with latent tuberculosis or without tuberculosis infection. Both conserved end residues are part of each CDR3. Each record gives: V gene, J gene, D gene, clone size, CDR3 DNA, CDR3 protein. D genes are given only for firm matches. The listing skips clone size in some rows; elsewhere it reads once, few, many or a size class.

>TRBV18|TRBJ1-5|TRBD1|.
TGTGCCAGCTCCCAAGACAGGGGGCAAAATCAGCCCCAGCATTTT
CASSQDRGQNQPQHF
>TRBV2|TRBJ2-5|TRBD1|.
TGTGCCAGCAGGACAGGGTCTTTAGCGAGATCCCAAGAGACCCAGTACTTC
CASRTGSLARSQETQYF
>TRBV18|TRBJ2-1|.|.
TGTGCCAGCTCACCACTATCCCCGAGCTCCTACAATGAGCAGTTCTTC
CASSPLSPSSYNEQFF
>TRBV5-4|TRBJ2-3|TRBD2|.
TGTGCCAGCAGCTCTGGCCTAGCGGGAGCGACAGATACGCAGTATTTT
CASSSGLAGATDTQYF
>TRBV6-6|TRBJ2-7|TRBD2|.
TGTGCCAGCAGGCGGGAGGACTACGAGCAGTACTTC
CASRREDYEQYF
>TRBV7-3|TRBJ2-1|TRBD2|.
TGTGCCAGCCGAACTAGCGGGGGTCTCTACAATGAGCAGTTCTTC
CASRTSGGLYNEQFF
>TRBV7-2|TRBJ2-5|.|once
TGTGCCAGCAGCTTAGCGCGGTGGTCACTGGAGTACCAAGAGACCCAGTACTTC
CASSLARWSLEYQETQYF
>TRBV9|TRBJ2-7|.|.
TGTGCCAGCAGCCTGCAGGACAGTCGAGCCGAGTCGTACGAGCAGTACTTC
CASSLQDSRAESYEQYF
>TRBV5-5|TRBJ1-1|.|.
TGTGCCAGCAGCTCGGTGAGCGTCACGAACACTGAAGCTTTCTTT
CASSSVSVTNTEAFF
>TRBV6-1|TRBJ2-7|.|.
TGTGCCAGCAGGGGCGACCCAACAGACGAGCAGTACTTC
CASRGDPTDEQYF